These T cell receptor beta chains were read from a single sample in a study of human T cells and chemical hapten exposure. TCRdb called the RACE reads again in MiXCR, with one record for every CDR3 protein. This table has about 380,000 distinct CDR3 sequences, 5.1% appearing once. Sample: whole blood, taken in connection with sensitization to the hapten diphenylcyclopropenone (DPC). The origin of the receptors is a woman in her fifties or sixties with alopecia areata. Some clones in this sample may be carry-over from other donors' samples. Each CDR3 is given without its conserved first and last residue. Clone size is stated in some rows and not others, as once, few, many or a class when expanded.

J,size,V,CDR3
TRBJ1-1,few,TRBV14,ASSQAGAGQAEAF
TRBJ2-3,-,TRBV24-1,ATSVPSATDTQY
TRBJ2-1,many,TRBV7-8,ASSSGTLSYNEQF
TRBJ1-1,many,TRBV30,AWSVRAGMNTEAF
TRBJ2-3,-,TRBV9,ASGYSRSSGATDTQY
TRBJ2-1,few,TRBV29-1,SVEDQGRTSNEQF
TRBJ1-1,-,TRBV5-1,ASSLDGLGLGV
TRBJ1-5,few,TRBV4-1,ASRRQGGGQPQH
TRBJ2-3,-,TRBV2,ASREGTQY
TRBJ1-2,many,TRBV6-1,ASSGGQGDYGYT
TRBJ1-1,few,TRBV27,ASSMMLNTEAF
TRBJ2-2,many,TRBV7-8,ASSLASGSSTGELF
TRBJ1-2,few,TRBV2,ASSEGIREDLLFYGYT
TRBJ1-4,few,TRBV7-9,ASSQGTGVEKLF